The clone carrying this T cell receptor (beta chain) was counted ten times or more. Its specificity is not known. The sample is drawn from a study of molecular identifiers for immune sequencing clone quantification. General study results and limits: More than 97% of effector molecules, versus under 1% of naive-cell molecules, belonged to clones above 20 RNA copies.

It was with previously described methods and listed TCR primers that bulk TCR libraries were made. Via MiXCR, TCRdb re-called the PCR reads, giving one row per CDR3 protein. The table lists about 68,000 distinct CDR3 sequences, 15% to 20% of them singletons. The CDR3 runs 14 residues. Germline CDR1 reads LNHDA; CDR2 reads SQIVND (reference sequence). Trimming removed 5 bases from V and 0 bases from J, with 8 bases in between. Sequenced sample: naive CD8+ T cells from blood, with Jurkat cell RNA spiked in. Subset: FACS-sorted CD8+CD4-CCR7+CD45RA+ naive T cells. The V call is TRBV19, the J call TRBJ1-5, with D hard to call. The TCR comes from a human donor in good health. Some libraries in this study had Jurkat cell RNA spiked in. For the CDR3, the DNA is TGTGCCAGTAGTCCGATATATAGCAATCAGCCCCAGCATTTT. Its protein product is CASSPIYSNQPQHF.